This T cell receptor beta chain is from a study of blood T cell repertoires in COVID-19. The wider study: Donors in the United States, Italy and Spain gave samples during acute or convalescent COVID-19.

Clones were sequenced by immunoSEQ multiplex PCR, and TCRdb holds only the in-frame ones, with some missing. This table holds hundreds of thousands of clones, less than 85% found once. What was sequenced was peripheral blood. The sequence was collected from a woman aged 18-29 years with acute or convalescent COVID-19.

This chain's CDR3 is CATSPGDRGRVYEQYF. The DNA for the CDR3 is TGTGCCACCAGCCCAGGGGACAGGGGGCGCGTATACGAGCAGTACTTC. The chain combines TRBV24-1 with TRBJ2-7, with 12 bases lining up with TRBD1. The CDR3 is 16 residues long. The germline V gene has CDR1 KGHDR and CDR2 SFDVKD. The ends lost 7 bases at V and 4 bases at J; junction bases unmatched: 10.